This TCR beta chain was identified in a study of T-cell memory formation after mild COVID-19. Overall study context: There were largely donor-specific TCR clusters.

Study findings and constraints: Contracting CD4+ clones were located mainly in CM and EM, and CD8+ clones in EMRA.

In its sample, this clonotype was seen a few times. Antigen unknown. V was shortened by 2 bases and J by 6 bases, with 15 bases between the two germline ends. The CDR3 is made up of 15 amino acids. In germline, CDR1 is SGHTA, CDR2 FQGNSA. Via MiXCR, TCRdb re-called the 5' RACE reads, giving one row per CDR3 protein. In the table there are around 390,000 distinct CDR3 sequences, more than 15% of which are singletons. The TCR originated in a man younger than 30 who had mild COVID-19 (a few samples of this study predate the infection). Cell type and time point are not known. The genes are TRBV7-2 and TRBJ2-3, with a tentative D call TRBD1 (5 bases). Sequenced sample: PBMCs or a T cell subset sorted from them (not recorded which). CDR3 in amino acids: CASSLSLGARDTQYF. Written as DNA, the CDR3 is TGTGCCAGCAGCTTAAGTTTAGGGGCCCGGGATACGCAGTATTTT.